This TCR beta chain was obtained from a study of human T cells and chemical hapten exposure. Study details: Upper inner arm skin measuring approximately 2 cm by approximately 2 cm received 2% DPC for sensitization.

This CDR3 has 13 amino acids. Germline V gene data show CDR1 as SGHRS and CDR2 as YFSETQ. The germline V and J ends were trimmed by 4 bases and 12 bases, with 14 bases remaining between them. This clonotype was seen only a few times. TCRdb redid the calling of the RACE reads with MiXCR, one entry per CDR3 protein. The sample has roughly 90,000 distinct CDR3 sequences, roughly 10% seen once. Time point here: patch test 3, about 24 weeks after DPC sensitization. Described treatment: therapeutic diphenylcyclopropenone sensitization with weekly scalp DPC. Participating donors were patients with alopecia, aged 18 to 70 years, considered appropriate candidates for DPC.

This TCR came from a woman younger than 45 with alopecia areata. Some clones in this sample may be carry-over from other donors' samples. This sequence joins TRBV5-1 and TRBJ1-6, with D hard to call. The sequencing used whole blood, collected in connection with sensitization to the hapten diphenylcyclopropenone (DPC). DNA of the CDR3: TGCGCCAGCAGCCCGACTTCCCGGGGACCCCTCCACTTT. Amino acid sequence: CASSPTSRGPLHF.